This T cell receptor (beta chain) was identified in a study of technical replicates of blood from a handful of donors. The germline V gene encodes CDR1 SGHRS and CDR2 YFSETQ. The CDR3 runs 15 residues. The V gene end was trimmed by 4 bases and the J gene end by 1 base; junction bases not matched to a gene: 1. Produced via immunoSEQ multiplex PCR; TCRdb's table is partial and in-frame only. The top ten hold approximately 0.4% of the sample, which has about 82,000 clones, roughly 95% seen once. The TCR was taken from a human donor in good health. This chain joins TRBV5-1 and TRBJ2-2; 10 nucleotides line up with TRBD2. Input material: T cells isolated from PBMCs. The CDR3 bases are TGCGCCAGCAGCCGGACTAGCGGGAACACCGGGGAGCTGTTTTTT. Translating it yields CASSRTSGNTGELFF.